This TCR beta chain was sequenced in a study of T cell repertoires in cytomegalovirus infection. General study results and limits: Summed public TCR beta family frequency identified CMV carriers bearing the relevant HLA. HLA-C-restricted CMV clonotypes gave the most frequent clonotype in two of eight donors.

Each CDR3 protein is one row after TCRdb ran MiXCR on the reads. The table has about 770,000 distinct CDR3 sequences, 25% to 30% seen once. This clonotype occurred many times. Its specificity is unknown. The ends were cut back, 3 bases at V and 1 base at J, with 15 bases in the middle. Germline CDR1 and CDR2: SGHDN and FVKESK. This CDR3 is 16 amino acids long. The chain combines TRBV14 with TRBJ2-5; D might be TRBD2 (5 bases). The sequencing used cultured CD8+ T cells from PBMCs, collected from culture after CMV antigen stimulation. This clonotype originated in a human donor in good health (CMV status not recorded). Some clones in this sample may be carry-over from other donors' samples. Here the CDR3 reads CASSQISPRVQETQYF. The CDR3 nucleotides are TGTGCCAGCAGCCAGATCTCTCCGAGGGTCCAAGAGACCCAGTACTTC.